A single TCR beta chain is shown here with its context. Its specificity is unknown. This CDR3 comprises 13 residues. Germline CDR1 SGHTA, CDR2 FQGNSA. The germline V and J ends were trimmed by 5 bases and 2 bases, with 9 bases remaining between them. During its preparation, the TCRbeta library received unique molecular identifiers. TCRdb used MiXCR to reprocess the PCR reads, holding one entry per CDR3 protein. The repertoire holds 540,000 or so distinct CDR3 sequences, 23% seen once, with 11% to 15% in the top ten. The sample is drawn from a study of T-cell reconstitution after alpha-beta-depleted transplantation in children. Overall study findings and caveats: The origin of alpha-beta T cells about two months after transplant was reportedly several hundred expanded graft clones.

The V gene is TRBV7-2, the J gene TRBJ2-5; a weak D match, TRBD2 (6 bases). This clonotype was sampled from a boy younger than two who had a stem cell transplant for acute myeloid leukemia, so the T cells may come from the graft donor. The sample consisted of PBMCs, mostly from graft donor cells, taken 360 days after TCRalphabeta/CD19-depleted stem cell transplant. Here the CDR3 reads CASSGDWQETQYF. As DNA, the CDR3 is TGTGCCAGCAGCGGGGACTGGCAAGAGACCCAGTACTTC.